These 30 T cell receptor beta chains were sequenced from one sample in a study of T cell repertoires in cytomegalovirus infection. Their antigens are not known. TCRdb called the reads again in MiXCR, with one record for every CDR3 protein. The repertoire holds under 500,000 distinct CDR3 sequences, with about 42% as singletons. Sample: cultured PBMCs, taken from culture after CMV antigen stimulation. These receptors were taken from a human donor in good health (CMV status not recorded). Some clones in this sample may be carry-over from other donors' samples.

J is TRBJ2-2 and V is TRBV7-2; the D gene is possibly TRBD1 (5 bases). V was shortened by 5 bases and J by 0 bases, with 10 bases between the two germline ends. The CDR3 is 15 amino acids. Germline CDR1 is SGHTA and CDR2 is FQGNSA. Here the CDR3 reads CASSPMGPNTGELFF. Here the CDR3 DNA reads TGTGCCAGCAGCCCCATGGGGCCGAACACCGGGGAGCTGTTTTTT.

J is TRBJ2-7 and V is TRBV4-3; TRBD1 is a possible D gene (6 bases). V was pared by 2 bases and J by 5 bases, with 10 bases between. CDR1 and CDR2 from the germline V gene are LGHNA and YSLEER. The CDR3 covers 13 residues. DNA for the CDR3: TGCGCCAGCAGCCAACGACAGGATAACGAGCAGTACTTC. Translated: CASSQRQDNEQYF.

The rearrangement links TRBV10-3 to TRBJ2-3, with D unresolved. The V and J ends lost 4 bases and 10 bases respectively, with 9 bases between them. Germline-derived CDR1 and CDR2 are ENHRY and SYGVKD. This CDR3 is built from 11 residues. The CDR3 coding sequence is TGTGCCATCAGTGTTGGGGTGGCGCAGTATTTT. Residues: CAISVGVAQYF.

This chain connects TRBV20-1 to TRBJ1-2; the match to TRBD1 covers 7 bases. The CDR3 extends over 12 amino acids. The junction had 5 bases not matched to a gene; V was cut back by 2 bases and J by 8 bases. From germline, CDR1 is DFQATT and CDR2 SNEGSKA (reference sequence). The CDR3 spells CSARLQGTGYTF. DNA for the CDR3: TGCAGTGCTAGACTACAGGGGACGGGCTACACCTTC.

The V and J genes are TRBV12-3 or TRBV12-4 and TRBJ1-4; D call uncertain. The CDR3 is 14 amino acids. The V gene lost 5 bases and the J gene lost 8 bases, with 15 bases spanning the gap. The DNA for the CDR3 is TGTGCCAGCAGTCCCCAGACACCTTTGGAAAAACTGTTTTTT. Translated: CASSPQTPLEKLFF.

This clonotype was picked up a small number of times. The gene calls are TRBV7-9 and TRBJ2-2; perhaps TRBD1 as D (6 bases). Germline V gives CDR1 SEHNR, CDR2 FQNEAQ (reference sequence). CDR3 length equals 15 residues. The V gene lost 5 bases and the J gene lost 1 base, with 11 bases spanning the gap. CDR3 bases: TGTGCCAGCAGCCTAGAGGACAGGAACACCGGGGAGCTGTTTTTT. Translation gives CASSLEDRNTGELFF. The full variable domain, with the rest looked up from reference TRBV7-9 and TRBJ2-2, is DTGVSQNPRHKITKRGQNVTFRCDPISEHNRLYWYRQTLGQGPEFLTYFQNEAQLEKSRLLSDRFSAERPKGSFSTLEIQRTEQGDSAMYLCASSLEDRNTGELFFGEGSRLTVL.

Regarding this clonotype: At one end, the junction sequence differs from germline, possibly due to a read error. V usage is TRBV7-2 and J usage is TRBJ2-1, with 9 bases fitting TRBD2. This CDR3 comprises 15 residues. In germline, CDR1 is SGHTA, CDR2 FQGNSA. Written as DNA, the CDR3 is TGTGCCACCCGCTTGCCTAGCGGGGCCTACGATGAGCAGTTCTTC. It yields the protein CATRLPSGAYDEQFF.

In this sample, this clonotype turned up a few times. The chain couples TRBV2 to TRBJ2-2; maybe TRBD2 (6 bases). The germline V and J ends were trimmed by 8 bases and 6 bases, with 13 bases remaining between them. Germline V gene lookup returns CDR1 SNHLY and CDR2 FYNNEI. The CDR3 sequence is 13 residues long. CDR3 residues: CASRLGFAGELFF. The CDR3, as DNA: TGTGCCAGCCGACTAGGTTTTGCCGGGGAGCTGTTTTTT.

The rearrangement links TRBV11-2 to TRBJ1-1, with TRBD1 identical over 11 bases. V dropped 4 bases and J dropped 6; count of bases not matched to a gene: 7. Germline V lookup: CDR1 SGHAT, CDR2 FQNNGV. CDR3 length equals 15 residues. This CDR3 reads CASSSGQGAYSEAFF. The CDR3 DNA follows: TGTGCCAGCAGCTCCGGACAGGGGGCATACTCTGAAGCTTTCTTT.

This clonotype showed up just a few times. This chain links TRBV5-4 with TRBJ2-1; no clear D gene. CDR1 is SGHNT and CDR2 is YYREEE in the germline V gene (reference sequence). This CDR3 region has 13 residues. Trimming left V 5 bases short and J 3 bases short, with 9 bases between. CDR3 nucleotide sequence: TGTGCCAGCAGTCTAGACCTCTACAATGAGCAGTTCTTC. Amino acid sequence: CASSLDLYNEQFF.

This chain links TRBV6-5 with TRBJ2-7, with no clear D. Trimming took 0 bases from V and 2 from J, leaving 8 bases between them. Germline lookup yields CDR1 MNHEY and CDR2 SVGAGI. This CDR3 spans 14 amino acids. The CDR3 protein is CASSYSSRTYEQYF. DNA of the CDR3: TGTGCCAGCAGTTACTCGAGCAGAACCTACGAGCAGTACTTC.

The chain carries TRBV10-3 and TRBJ2-2, with D possibly TRBD2 on 6 matching bases. V dropped 6 bases and J dropped 5 bases, with 19 bases sitting between them. CDR3 size: 16 residues. Germline assignment: CDR1 ENHRY and CDR2 SYGVKD. CDR3 amino acids: CAIRLDGGAGTGELFF. CDR3 DNA: TGTGCCATCAGACTTGACGGAGGGGCCGGGACCGGGGAGCTGTTTTTT.

This clonotype was detected a few times. CDR3 nucleotide sequence: TGTGCCAGCACCCAACAGGGTGCTCGAGCCAAAAACATTCAGTACTTC. Residues: CASTQQGARAKNIQYF. V usage is TRBV6-1 and J usage is TRBJ2-4, with TRBD1 as a possible D gene (6 bases). V lost 7 bases and J lost 0, with 16 bases in between. Germline-derived CDR1 and CDR2 are MNHNS and SASEGT. The length of the CDR3 is 16 residues.

The chain joins TRBV7-9 to TRBJ2-7; the match to TRBD2 covers 8 bases. This CDR3 contains 13 residues. The junction had 8 bases not matched to a gene; V was cut back by 7 bases and J by 6 bases. CDR1 and CDR2 (germline): SEHNR, FQNEAQ (reference sequence). CDR3 sequence: CASTPAGGGEQYF. DNA of the CDR3: TGTGCCAGCACCCCGGCGGGAGGTGGCGAGCAGTACTTC.

The sample holds a few counts of this clonotype. The chain has TRBV11-2 and TRBJ2-1; 9 bases align to TRBD2. V trimming: 3 bases; J trimming: 8 bases; junction bases outside the gene matches: 8. The CDR3 is 15 residues long. Germline CDR1 reads SGHAT; CDR2 reads FQNNGV. The CDR3 region has the DNA TGTGCCAGCAGCTTGGGGGCTAGCGGGATCGATGAGCAGTTCTTC. Residues: CASSLGASGIDEQFF.

This clonotype was found a few times. This chain uses TRBV5-4 with TRBJ1-1; maybe TRBD1 (6 bases). CDR3 length: 14 residues. With 2 bases removed from V and 4 bases from J, the gap between germline ends came to 12 bases. Germline assignment: CDR1 SGHNT and CDR2 YYREEE (reference sequence). CDR3 region: CASSLQGIGTEAFF. CDR3 nucleotide sequence: TGTGCCAGCAGCTTACAGGGCATTGGCACTGAAGCTTTCTTT.

V usage is TRBV7-2 and J usage is TRBJ2-7, with 9 nucleotides matching TRBD1. This CDR3 is 14 amino acids long. V lost 3 bases and J lost 2; bases outside the gene matches: 2. Per germline, CDR1 SGHTA and CDR2 FQGNSA. CDR3: CASSFGTGTYEQYF. As DNA, the CDR3 is TGTGCCAGCAGCTTTGGGACAGGGACCTACGAGCAGTACTTC.

The J gene is TRBJ1-2, the V gene TRBV7-2; D is perhaps TRBD1 (5 bases). The V gene lost 1 base and the J gene lost 8 bases, with 14 bases spanning the gap. This CDR3 has 14 amino acids. In germline, CDR1 is SGHTA, CDR2 FQGNSA. CDR3 sequence reads: CASSLGGGAMGYTF. CDR3 sequence (DNA): TGTGCCAGCAGCTTAGGCGGGGGAGCCATGGGCTACACCTTC.

In regard to this clonotype: A read error may account for a junction end that differs from germline. This chain joins TRBV12-3 or TRBV12-4 and TRBJ2-3; possibly TRBD1 for D (5 bases). This CDR3 spans 13 amino acids. This CDR3 is CASSLVGTGTQYF. The CDR3 DNA follows: TGTGCCAGCAGCCTCGTCGGCACAGGTACGCAGTATTTT.

As to this clonotype: This could be a read error, since a much larger clone is one nucleotide away. The chain is built from TRBV7-2 and TRBJ2-3, with unresolved D. The CDR3 length is 14 residues. Germline V gene lookup returns CDR1 SGHTA and CDR2 FQGNSA. Trimming left V 5 bases short and J 0 bases short, with 9 bases between. CDR3 in DNA: TGTACCAGCAGCAAGAGACGGAGCACAGATACGCAGTATTTT. Its translation: CTSSKRRSTDTQYF.

This clonotype was observed a few times. The chain has TRBV7-2 and TRBJ2-4, with 7 bases identical to TRBD2. Germline CDR1 and CDR2: SGHTA and FQGNSA. V gave up 5 bases and J gave up 12 bases; unmatched junction bases: 7. CDR3 size: 12 residues. Written as DNA, the CDR3 is TGTGCCAGCAGCGGGGGGGGGAGAGATCAGTACTTC. As protein: CASSGGGRDQYF. The entire variable domain, with the rest obtained from reference TRBV7-2 and TRBJ2-4, is as follows: GAGVSQSPSNKVTEKGKDVELRCDPISGHTALYWYRQSLGQGLEFLIYFQGNSAPDKSGLPSDRFSAERTGGSVSTLTIQRTQQEDSAVYLCASSGGGRDQYFGAGTRLSVL.

This clonotype was counted between two and nine times. The CDR3 loop reads CASSYSELQPEAFF. In DNA, the CDR3 is TGTGCCAGCAGTTACTCGGAATTACAACCTGAAGCTTTCTTT. The chain links TRBV6-5 to TRBJ1-1; D gene uncertain. Germline V lookup: CDR1 MNHEY, CDR2 SVGAGI. The CDR3 is made up of 14 amino acids. The ends were cut back, 0 bases at V and 6 bases at J, with 11 bases in the middle.

The chain recombines TRBV6-6 with TRBJ2-1; D is unclear. The CDR3 loop spans 16 amino acids. V gave up 0 bases and J gave up 3 bases, with 12 bases separating them. The germline CDR1 and CDR2 sequences are MNHNY and SVGAGI (reference sequence). CDR3 coding DNA: TGTGCCAGCAGTTACTCGAGACGTTCCCACTACAATGAGCAGTTCTTC. Its protein product is CASSYSRRSHYNEQFF.

The chain employs TRBV7-2 and TRBJ2-3, with a weak D call TRBD2 (6 bases). Trimming removed 9 bases from V and 1 base from J, with 14 bases in between. Looked up from germline, CDR1 is SGHTA and CDR2 is FQGNSA. The CDR3 covers 14 residues. CDR3 nucleotide sequence: TGTGCCAGTCGCCGGGAGTGGGGCACAGATACGCAGTATTTT. Its protein is CASRREWGTDTQYF. The full variable domain, with the rest looked up from reference TRBV7-2 and TRBJ2-3, is GAGVSQSPSNKVTEKGKDVELRCDPISGHTALYWYRQSLGQGLEFLIYFQGNSAPDKSGLPSDRFSAERTGGSVSTLTIQRTQQEDSAVYLCASRREWGTDTQYFGPGTRLTVL.

This clonotype was detected a few times. The chain recombines TRBV29-1 with TRBJ1-2, with D tentatively TRBD1 (5 bases). This CDR3 spans 13 amino acids. Looked up from germline, CDR1 is SQVTM and CDR2 is ANQGSEA. The ends were cut back, 1 base at V and 4 bases at J, with 10 bases in the middle. CDR3 DNA sequence: TGCAGCGTTGAAGCGGCCGGGGGCTATGGCTACACCTTC. Amino acid sequence: CSVEAAGGYGYTF. Full variable domain (missing parts from reference TRBV29-1 and TRBJ1-2): SAVISQKPSRDICQRGTSLTIQCQVDSQVTMMFWYRQQPGQSLTLIATANQGSEATYESGFVIDKFPISRPNLTFSTLTVSNMSPEDSSIYLCSVEAAGGYGYTFGSGTRLTVV.

This clonotype has only a few counts. The chain recombines TRBV6-1 with TRBJ2-1, with D unresolved. The CDR3 loop spans 12 amino acids. Trimming removed 6 bases from V and 10 bases from J, with 13 bases in between. In germline, CDR1 is MNHNS, CDR2 SASEGT. The CDR3 DNA reads as TGTGCCAGCAGCAGACCACCTTGGGAGCAGTTCTTC. This encodes CASSRPPWEQFF.

The chain recombines TRBV12-3 or TRBV12-4 with TRBJ2-7, with 8 bases that match TRBD2. The V segment lost 3 bases and the J segment 1 base; nucleotides outside the gene matches: 5. The CDR3 sequence is 15 residues long. The chain's CDR3 is CASSFSSSGSYEQYF. The DNA of the CDR3 is TGTGCCAGCAGTTTTAGCTCTAGCGGGTCCTACGAGCAGTACTTC.

Here the CDR3 reads CASSLRGASNSPLHF. The CDR3 coding sequence is TGTGCCAGCAGCCTTCGGGGGGCGAGCAATTCACCCCTCCACTTT. The V and J genes are TRBV12-3 or TRBV12-4 and TRBJ1-6; the D gene is possibly TRBD1 (6 bases). V was clipped by 6 bases and J by 7 bases, with 16 bases between them. This CDR3 has 15 amino acids.

This clonotype was observed a handful of times. V is TRBV7-8 and J is TRBJ1-1; no firm D call. Germline V gives CDR1 SGHVS, CDR2 FQNEAQ. V was clipped by 2 bases and J by 0 bases, with 10 bases between them. CDR3 length equals 15 residues. CDR3 in amino acids: CASSLLGFMNTEAFF. DNA of the CDR3: TGTGCCAGCAGCTTATTGGGGTTTATGAACACTGAAGCTTTCTTT.

This clonotype has just a few counts. This rearrangement joins TRBV7-8 to TRBJ1-5; D gene uncertain. Germline V gene sequence: CDR1 SGHVS, CDR2 FQNEAQ. Trimming removed 5 bases from V and 0 bases from J, with 5 bases in between. This CDR3 contains 13 residues. CDR3 sequence (DNA): TGTGCCAGCAGCCCACATAGCAATCAGCCCCAGCATTTT. It is translated as CASSPHSNQPQHF.